The rows below give T cell receptor beta chains drawn from one sample of a study of blood T cell repertoires in COVID-19. Here immunoSEQ multiplex PCR was the method, and the copy in TCRdb shows in-frame clones only, minus some. The sample gives 150,000 or so clones, approximately 85% of which show up once; 8% is in the top ten. What was sequenced was peripheral blood. Source of these receptors: a woman aged 55-69 years with COVID-19, enrolled during active disease. The CDR3 runs from the conserved cysteine through the conserved F or W. D genes are given only for firm matches. Clone size appears in some rows only: once, few, many, or a class for an expanded clone.

v_gene: TRBV4-1; j_gene: TRBJ2-7; d_gene: TRBD1; abundance: .; CDR3aa: CASSQDGTGGYEQYF; CDR3nt: TGCGCCAGCAGCCAAGATGGGACAGGGGGCTACGAGCAGTACTTC
v_gene: TRBV20-1; j_gene: TRBJ2-1; d_gene: .; abundance: .; CDR3aa: CSASLTYYSYNEQFF; CDR3nt: TGCAGTGCTAGTTTGACCTACTACTCCTACAATGAGCAGTTCTTC
v_gene: TRBV25-1; j_gene: TRBJ1-1; d_gene: .; abundance: .; CDR3aa: CASSEPGLNTEAFF; CDR3nt: TGTGCCAGCAGTGAGCCGGGTTTGAACACTGAAGCTTTCTTT
v_gene: TRBV4-1; j_gene: TRBJ1-6; d_gene: TRBD1; abundance: .; CDR3aa: CASSQVEGATPGSYNSPLHF; CDR3nt: TGCGCCAGCAGCCAAGTGGAGGGGGCCACGCCTGGCTCCTATAATTCACCCCTCCACTTT
v_gene: TRBV25-1; j_gene: TRBJ2-1; d_gene: .; abundance: few; CDR3aa: CASSFTSSYNEQFF; CDR3nt: TGTGCCAGCAGCTTTACGAGCTCCTACAATGAGCAGTTCTTC
v_gene: TRBV5-4; j_gene: TRBJ2-5; d_gene: .; abundance: once; CDR3aa: CASSLGQGYRQETQYF; CDR3nt: TGTGCCAGCAGCTTGGGGCAGGGGTATCGCCAAGAGACCCAGTACTTC
v_gene: TRBV6-5; j_gene: TRBJ1-1; d_gene: .; abundance: .; CDR3aa: CASSPTRGNTEAFF; CDR3nt: TGTGCCAGCAGTCCAACGCGAGGGAACACTGAAGCTTTCTTT
v_gene: TRBV5-1; j_gene: TRBJ1-4; d_gene: .; abundance: once; CDR3aa: CASSLERGGEKLFF; CDR3nt: TGCGCCAGCAGCTTGGAGAGGGGAGGTGAAAAACTGTTTTTT
v_gene: TRBV7-3; j_gene: TRBJ1-5; d_gene: .; abundance: few; CDR3aa: CASSRTTGSTQHF; CDR3nt: TGTGCCAGCAGCCGGACCACAGGGTCAACCCAGCATTTT
v_gene: TRBV9; j_gene: TRBJ2-2; d_gene: .; abundance: .; CDR3aa: CASSVAGTNENTGELFF; CDR3nt: TGTGCCAGCAGCGTAGCGGGAACAAATGAGAACACCGGGGAGCTGTTTTTT
v_gene: TRBV5-1; j_gene: TRBJ2-1; d_gene: .; abundance: .; CDR3aa: CASSFPGIKFF; CDR3nt: TGCGCCAGCAGCTTCCCGGGAATCAAGTTCTTC
v_gene: TRBV4-1; j_gene: TRBJ2-5; d_gene: .; abundance: .; CDR3aa: CASSQFLVETQYF; CDR3nt: TGCGCCAGCAGCCAGTTTCTTGTGGAGACCCAGTACTTC
v_gene: TRBV5-4; j_gene: TRBJ1-2; d_gene: .; abundance: once; CDR3aa: CASSLVRARGSGYTF; CDR3nt: TGTGCCAGCAGCCTGGTCCGGGCCAGGGGAAGTGGCTACACCTTC